This entry features one TCR beta chain sequence. Its specificity is unknown. Stated treatment: approximately nine-day PBMC culture with coronavirus spike peptide pools or control peptides (ViraFEST assay). The data are from a study of vaccination and CD4 T cells after COVID-19. Sequencing of DNA taken from cultured CD4+ T cells relied on the Oncomine TCR Beta short-read assay. Each CDR3 protein gets one entry after TCRdb re-called the PCR reads with MiXCR. The data show approximately 13,000 distinct CDR3 sequences, roughly 76% seen once. The CDR3 has 16 residues. With 6 bases removed from V and 3 bases from J, the gap between germline ends came to 20 bases. The germline V gene encodes CDR1 SEHNR and CDR2 FQNEAQ (reference sequence).

Source material: CD4+ T cells from blood, cultured in vitro. V usage is TRBV7-9 and J usage is TRBJ1-2; a possible D gene is TRBD1 (5 bases). The sequence derives from a human donor who had recovered from COVID-19. In DNA, the CDR3 is TGTGCCAGCAGATCCAAAGCCTCAGGGAACGACTATGGCTACACCTTC. Protein sequence: CASRSKASGNDYGYTF.